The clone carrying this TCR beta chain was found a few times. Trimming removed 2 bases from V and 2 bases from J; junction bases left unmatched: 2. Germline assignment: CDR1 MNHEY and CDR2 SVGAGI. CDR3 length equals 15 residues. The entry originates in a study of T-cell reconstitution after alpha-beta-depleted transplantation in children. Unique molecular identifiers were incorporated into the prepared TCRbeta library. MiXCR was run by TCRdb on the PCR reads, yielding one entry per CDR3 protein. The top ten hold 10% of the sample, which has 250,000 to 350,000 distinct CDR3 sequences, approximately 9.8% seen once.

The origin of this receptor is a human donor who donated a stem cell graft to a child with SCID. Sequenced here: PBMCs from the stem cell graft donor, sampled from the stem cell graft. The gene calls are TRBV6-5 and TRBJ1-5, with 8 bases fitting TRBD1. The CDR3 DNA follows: TGTGCCAGCAGTTACCCGGGACAGGGCAATCAGCCCCAGCATTTT. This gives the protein CASSYPGQGNQPQHF.